This is a list of T cell receptor beta chains from one sample in a study of shared T cell receptors in the human thymus. Sequencing used immunoSEQ multiplex PCR; TCRdb keeps in-frame clones, though not all of them. Found here are roughly 500,000 clones, approximately 78% of them singletons; the top ten hold more than 0.01%. The data were also submitted as part of a second study, on human thymus T cells.

The sequenced material came from thymocytes. These receptors all come from a boy younger than two with a congenital heart defect. Each CDR3 is given with its conserved first and last residue. A D gene is named only where the DNA matches it firmly. The size field is filled for only some rows; it gives once, few, many or a size class.

>-|TRBJ2-1|TRBV5-6|TRBD2
TGTGCCAGCAGCTTGCGGCGGGAGAGTAATGAGCAGTTCTTC
CASSLRRESNEQFF
>-|TRBJ1-5|TRBV6-1|TRBD1
TGTGCCAGCCAACAGGGGGACCATCAGCCCCAGCATTTT
CASQQGDHQPQHF
>few|TRBJ2-3|TRBV10-3|-
TGTGCCATCAGTGCGGGAGATACGCAGTATTTT
CAISAGDTQYF
>-|TRBJ2-7|TRBV15|TRBD2
TGTGCCACCAGCACCTCCCTCCAGCGGGAGGGCACCTACGAGCAGTACTTC
CATSTSLQREGTYEQYF
>-|TRBJ2-2|TRBV9|TRBD1
TGTGCCAGCAGCGTAGCGAGGACAGGGGCGAACACCGGGGAGCTGTTTTTT
CASSVARTGANTGELFF
>-|TRBJ2-7|TRBV5-6|-
TGTGACAGCAGCTTGTACCGAGGGCGGGGATGGAGCTCCTACGAGCAGTACTTC
CDSSLYRGRGWSSYEQYF
>-|TRBJ2-7|TRBV5-1|-
TGCGCCAGCAGCGGAATAAGCGGAAGCTCCTACGAGCAGTACTTC
CASSGISGSSYEQYF
>-|TRBJ2-7|TRBV21-1|-
TGTGCCAGCAGCTCCCGACGTCGAAGGGGGGGGAACGAGCAGTACTTC
CASSSRRRRGGNEQYF
>once|TRBJ2-1|TRBV15|TRBD2
TGTGCCACCAGCAGACTAGCGGGTAAGAATGAGCAGTTCTTC
CATSRLAGKNEQFF
>-|TRBJ2-2|TRBV27|TRBD1
TGTGCCAGCAGTTCCGGGACAGGCAACACCGGGGAGCTGTTTTTT
CASSSGTGNTGELFF
>-|TRBJ2-5|TRBV5-4|-
TGTGCCAGCAGTCGAGCGGAGAACCAAGAGACCCAGTACTTC
CASSRAENQETQYF
>-|TRBJ2-1|TRBV19|-
TGTGCCAGTAGTATGGCCGGGGTCAATGAGCAGTTCTTC
CASSMAGVNEQFF
>-|TRBJ2-5|TRBV9|-
TGTGCCAGCAGCGTAGGACCGAGGAGAGGAGGGATTCAAGGACAAGAGACCCAGTACTTC
CASSVGPRRGGIQGQETQYF
>few|TRBJ2-7|TRBV7-3|TRBD1
TGTGCCAGCAGCTCATCCCCGGTTGTGGGGACAGGGGACCGGGGCGAGCAGTACTTC
CASSSSPVVGTGDRGEQYF
>-|TRBJ2-4|TRBV11-2|-
TGTGCCAGCAGCTTAGGAAGGGCAGGGGCCCTAGCCAAAAACATTCAGTACTTC
CASSLGRAGALAKNIQYF
>-|TRBJ2-1|TRBV12-5|-
TGTGCTAGTGCCCCCCCGGAGGGCCGCGGGAATGAGCAGTTCTTC
CASAPPEGRGNEQFF
>-|TRBJ2-5|TRBV21-1|-
TGTGCCAGCAGCAAAGAAAGGAGGACCCTGGGTGGGAGGCAGAGTCTAAGGACCCAGTACTTC
CASSKERRTLGGRQSLRTQYF
>-|TRBJ1-3|TRBV27|-
TGTGCCAGCAGATCAGAATCGGGGACTTCTGGAAACACCATATATTTT
CASRSESGTSGNTIYF
>-|TRBJ2-5|TRBV7-8|TRBD2
TGTGCCAGCAGCTTAGGTAGCGGGAGTGTGCAAGAGACCCAGTACTTC
CASSLGSGSVQETQYF
>-|TRBJ1-2|TRBV7-9|-
TGTGCCAGCAGCCGACGGAGACCGGGTCGGAGCTATGGCTACACCTTC
CASSRRRPGRSYGYTF
>few|TRBJ1-2|TRBV28|TRBD1
TGTGCCAGCAGTTTCTTTACAGGGGAGGCGCGAGGCTACACCTTC
CASSFFTGEARGYTF
>few|TRBJ1-4|TRBV27|TRBD1
TGTGCCAGCAGTTTTCGGCCGCAGGACAGGCTGTTTTTT
CASSFRPQDRLFF
>once|TRBJ2-7|TRBV21-1|-
TGTGCCAGCAGCAAAGAATTTAACGGGGGAGTTAGCGAGCAGTACTTC
CASSKEFNGGVSEQYF
>few|TRBJ2-7|TRBV19|-
TGTGCCAGTAGTTCGACCAGCGCGGGCGGCTACGAGCAGTACTTC
CASSSTSAGGYEQYF
>-|TRBJ2-7|TRBV7-6|TRBD2
TGTGCCAGCAGCCCCCGAGGGAGGGGCGAGCAGTACTTC
CASSPRGRGEQYF
>-|TRBJ2-3|TRBV9|TRBD2
TGTGCCAGCAGCGGGACTAGCGGGACTAGCACAGATACGCAGTATTTT
CASSGTSGTSTDTQYF
>-|TRBJ2-1|TRBV4-3|-
TGCGCCAGCAGCCAAGATCTAGAGCTAGCTATTTACAATGAGCAGTTCTTC
CASSQDLELAIYNEQFF
>-|TRBJ2-7|TRBV18|TRBD2
TGTGCCAGCTCGAGAGGACTAGCGGGAGTTCGCGAGCAGTACTTC
CASSRGLAGVREQYF
>-|TRBJ2-7|TRBV25-1|TRBD2
TGTGCCAGCAGTGAATCCGGGACTAGCGGTGAGCAGTACTTC
CASSESGTSGEQYF
>-|TRBJ2-3|TRBV6-4|-
TGTGCCAGCAGTGAGGGGGCGGCTTTAGGATCTAGCACAGATACGCAGTATTTT
CASSEGAALGSSTDTQYF
>-|TRBJ2-2|TRBV4-1|TRBD2
TGCGCCAGCAGCCAAGCTCCCCTGGGACTATCCCCCGGGGAGCTGTTTTTT
CASSQAPLGLSPGELFF
>few|TRBJ2-3|TRBV15|TRBD2
TGTGCCACCAGCAGCGTCGGGAGGGCCTACGGCACAGATACGCAGTATTTT
CATSSVGRAYGTDTQYF
>-|TRBJ1-2|TRBV6-1|TRBD1
TGTGCCAGCAGTCAAGGGGACAGAGGGGGTAGTAAGAGTGATGGCTACACCTTC
CASSQGDRGGSKSDGYTF
>-|TRBJ2-7|TRBV6-4|TRBD1
TGTGCCAGCAGTGACTCCAAAAGGATTTCCGGGACAGGGTGCCACGAGCAGTACTTC
CASSDSKRISGTGCHEQYF
>-|TRBJ2-1|TRBV15|-
TGTGCCACCAGCAGAGTGGGCGGGCCCATCTCCTACAATGAGCAGTTCTTC
CATSRVGGPISYNEQFF
>-|TRBJ2-1|TRBV4-3|TRBD2
TGCGCCAGCAGCCAAGACAATGGGACTAGCGGCAATGAGCAGTTCTTC
CASSQDNGTSGNEQFF
>-|TRBJ2-5|TRBV27|-
TGTGCCAGCAGTTTAAAGCCAGGACAGCTACAAGAGACCCAGTACTTC
CASSLKPGQLQETQYF
>-|TRBJ1-5|TRBV19|TRBD1
TGTGCCAGTAGCGGACAGGGGAGCAATCAGCCCCAGCATTTT
CASSGQGSNQPQHF
>-|TRBJ2-1|TRBV7-6|TRBD1
TGTGCCAGCAGCGGACCCGGGACAGGGGGCCAGTTCTTC
CASSGPGTGGQFF
>once|TRBJ2-2|TRBV28|-
TGTGCCAGCAGTCCGCGGACAGTGTTTGGCGGGGAGCTGTTTTTT
CASSPRTVFGGELFF
>-|TRBJ2-7|TRBV4-2|TRBD2
TGTGCCAGCAGCCACCAAGGTGGACTAGCGGGCCCCGGCGAGCAGTACTTC
CASSHQGGLAGPGEQYF
>-|TRBJ2-4|TRBV15|TRBD2
TGTGCCACCAGCAGATCAGCGGGAATTGACATTCAGTACTTC
CATSRSAGIDIQYF
>few|TRBJ1-5|TRBV23-1|-
TGCGCCAGCAGTCACCTCAGGGGTGGGAATCAGCCCCAGCATTTT
CASSHLRGGNQPQHF
>once|TRBJ1-5|TRBV19|TRBD1
TGTGCCAGTAGCATCTTACTAGGGGACAGGGGGTTCAATCAGCCCCAGCATTTT
CASSILLGDRGFNQPQHF
>-|TRBJ1-2|TRBV5-6|-
TGTGCCAGCAGCCGGACACTCCATAACTATGGCTACACCTTC
CASSRTLHNYGYTF
>-|TRBJ1-1|TRBV20-1|-
TGCAGTGCTAGCAGGAACACTGAAGCTTTCTTT
CSASRNTEAFF
>few|TRBJ2-5|TRBV28|TRBD1
TGTGCCAGCAGTTGCCAAGGGACAGACCAAGAGACCCAGTACTTC
CASSCQGTDQETQYF
>-|TRBJ2-2|TRBV30|TRBD2
TGTGCCTGGAGTGGGCTAGCGGGAGGCACCGGGGAGCTGTTTTTT
CAWSGLAGGTGELFF
>once|TRBJ2-5|TRBV11-3|TRBD1
TGTGCCAGCAGAGACCGGGACAGGGGGCGGAAGACCCAGTACTTC
CASRDRDRGRKTQYF
>-|TRBJ2-1|TRBV30|TRBD2
TGTGCCTGGTCCACCGGGACTAGCGGACCTAAGGGTTACAATGAGCAGTTCTTC
CAWSTGTSGPKGYNEQFF
>-|TRBJ2-1|TRBV7-6|-
TGTGCCAGCAGCGTGGTAGCGGAGGAGGCTCTTGCGAATGAGCAGTTCTTC
CASSVVAEEALANEQFF
>-|TRBJ2-1|TRBV30|-
TGTGCCTGGAGCGAACAGATGGGACATCCCTACAATGAGCAGTTCTTC
CAWSEQMGHPYNEQFF
>once|TRBJ2-5|TRBV14|-
TGTGCCAGCAGCCAAGACAGGGGAGGGGAGACCCAGTACTTC
CASSQDRGGETQYF
>-|TRBJ2-7|TRBV7-2|TRBD1
TGTGCCAGCAGCTTAGCTTACCCGGACAGGGGAAAGGTCGTGGGCGAGCAGTACTTC
CASSLAYPDRGKVVGEQYF
>-|TRBJ2-7|TRBV4-1|-
TGCGCCAGCAGCCCTCCGGCCCCGCGGCCCTCCTACGAGCAGTACTTC
CASSPPAPRPSYEQYF
>-|TRBJ2-7|TRBV7-9|-
TGTGCCAGCAGTAGCCCCGGCGGGCCGAGGCCCTACGAGCAGTACTTC
CASSSPGGPRPYEQYF
>-|TRBJ2-7|TRBV11-3|TRBD2
TGTGCCAGCAGCCCAGCGGGAGCTGGGACCTACGAGCAGTACTTC
CASSPAGAGTYEQYF